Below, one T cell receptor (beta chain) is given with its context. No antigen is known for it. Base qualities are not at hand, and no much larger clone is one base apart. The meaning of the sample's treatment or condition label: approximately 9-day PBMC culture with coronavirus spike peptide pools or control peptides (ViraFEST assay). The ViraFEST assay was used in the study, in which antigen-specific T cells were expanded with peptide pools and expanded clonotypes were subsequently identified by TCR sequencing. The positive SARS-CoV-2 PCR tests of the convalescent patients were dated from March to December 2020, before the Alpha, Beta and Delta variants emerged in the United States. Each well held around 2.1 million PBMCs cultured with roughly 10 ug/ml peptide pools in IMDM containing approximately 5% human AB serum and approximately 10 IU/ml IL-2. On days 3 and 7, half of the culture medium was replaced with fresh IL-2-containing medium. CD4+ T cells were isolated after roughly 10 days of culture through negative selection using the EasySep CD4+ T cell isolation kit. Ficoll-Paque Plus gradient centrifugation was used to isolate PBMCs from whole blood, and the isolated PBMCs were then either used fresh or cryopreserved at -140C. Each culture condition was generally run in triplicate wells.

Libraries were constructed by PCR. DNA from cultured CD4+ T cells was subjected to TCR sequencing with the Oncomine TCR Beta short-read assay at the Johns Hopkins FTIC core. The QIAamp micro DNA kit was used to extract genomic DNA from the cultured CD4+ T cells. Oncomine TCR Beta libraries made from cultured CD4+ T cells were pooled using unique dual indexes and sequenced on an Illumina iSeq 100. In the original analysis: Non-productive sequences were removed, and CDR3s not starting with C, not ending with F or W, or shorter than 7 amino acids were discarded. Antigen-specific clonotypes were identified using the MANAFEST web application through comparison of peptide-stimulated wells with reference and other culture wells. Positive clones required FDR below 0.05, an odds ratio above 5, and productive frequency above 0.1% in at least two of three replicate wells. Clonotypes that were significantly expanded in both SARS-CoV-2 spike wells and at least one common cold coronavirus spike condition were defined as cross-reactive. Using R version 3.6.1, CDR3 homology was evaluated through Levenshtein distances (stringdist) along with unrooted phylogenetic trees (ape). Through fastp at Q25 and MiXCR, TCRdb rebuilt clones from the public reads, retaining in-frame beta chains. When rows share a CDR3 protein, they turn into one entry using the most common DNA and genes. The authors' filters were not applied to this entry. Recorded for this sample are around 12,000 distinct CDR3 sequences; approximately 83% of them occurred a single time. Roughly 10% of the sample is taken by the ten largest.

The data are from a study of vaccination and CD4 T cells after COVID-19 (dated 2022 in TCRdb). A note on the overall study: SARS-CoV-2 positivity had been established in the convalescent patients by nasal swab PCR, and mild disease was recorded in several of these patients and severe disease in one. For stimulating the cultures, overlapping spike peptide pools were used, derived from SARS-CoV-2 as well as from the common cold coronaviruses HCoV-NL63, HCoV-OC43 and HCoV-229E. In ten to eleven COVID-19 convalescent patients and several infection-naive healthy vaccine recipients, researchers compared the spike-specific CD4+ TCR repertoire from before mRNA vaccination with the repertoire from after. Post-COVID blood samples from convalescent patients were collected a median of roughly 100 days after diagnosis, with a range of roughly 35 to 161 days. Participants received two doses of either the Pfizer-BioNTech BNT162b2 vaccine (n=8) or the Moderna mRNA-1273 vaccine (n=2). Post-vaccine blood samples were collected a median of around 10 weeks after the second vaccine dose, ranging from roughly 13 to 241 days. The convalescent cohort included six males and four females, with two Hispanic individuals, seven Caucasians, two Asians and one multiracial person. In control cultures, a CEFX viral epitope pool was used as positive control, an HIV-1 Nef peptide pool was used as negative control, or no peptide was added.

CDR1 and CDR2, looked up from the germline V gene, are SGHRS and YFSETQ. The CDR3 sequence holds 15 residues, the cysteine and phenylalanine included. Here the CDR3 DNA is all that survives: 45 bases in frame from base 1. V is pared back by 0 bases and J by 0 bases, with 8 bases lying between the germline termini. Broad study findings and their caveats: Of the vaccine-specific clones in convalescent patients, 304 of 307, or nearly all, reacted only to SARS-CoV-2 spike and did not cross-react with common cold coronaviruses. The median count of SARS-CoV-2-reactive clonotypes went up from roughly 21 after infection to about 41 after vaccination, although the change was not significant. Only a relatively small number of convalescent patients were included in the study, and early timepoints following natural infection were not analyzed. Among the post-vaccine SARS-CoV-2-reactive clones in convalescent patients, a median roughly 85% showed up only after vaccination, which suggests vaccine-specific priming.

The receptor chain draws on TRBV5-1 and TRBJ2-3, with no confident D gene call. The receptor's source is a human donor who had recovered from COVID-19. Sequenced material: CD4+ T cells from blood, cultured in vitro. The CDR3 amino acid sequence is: CASSLGQASTDTQYF. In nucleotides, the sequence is TGCGCCAGCAGCTTGGGTCAGGCTAGCACAGATACGCAGTATTTT.